The rows below give T cell receptor beta chains drawn from one sample of a study of T cells in localized non-small cell lung cancer. The data were produced by immunoSEQ multiplex PCR, yet TCRdb's version contains in-frame clones alone and is incomplete. In the table there are about 40,000 clones, around nine tenths of which are singletons. The material sequenced was PBMCs, taken before any cancer treatment. The receptors were gathered from a woman aged 40-69 years with stage II lung adenocarcinoma. CDR3s include the opening cysteine and the closing phenylalanine or tryptophan. The D gene is left open where the match is weak. Not every row has a clone size; where given, it reads once, few, many or a size class.

clone_size,j_call,v_call,d_call,cdr3_aa,cdr3_nt
NA,TRBJ2-7,TRBV4-1,TRBD1,CASSHGTGVYEQYF,TGCGCCAGCAGCCACGGGACAGGGGTCTACGAGCAGTACTTC
NA,TRBJ2-7,TRBV11-2,NA,CASTLQPALTYEQYF,TGTGCCAGCACCCTACAGCCCGCATTAACCTACGAGCAGTACTTC
NA,TRBJ1-1,TRBV10-3,NA,CAISEMRQDTEAFF,TGTGCCATCAGTGAGATGCGTCAGGATACAGAAGCTTTCTTT
once,TRBJ1-2,TRBV2,NA,CASGGRGRGNGYTF,TGTGCCAGCGGAGGTCGGGGCCGAGGTAACGGCTACACCTTC
NA,TRBJ1-1,TRBV5-1,TRBD1,CASSLGGQPNTEAFF,TGCGCCAGCAGTTTGGGGGGACAGCCGAACACTGAAGCTTTCTTT
NA,TRBJ2-3,TRBV2,NA,CASSDRGTGTDTQYF,TGTGCCAGCAGTGATCGCGGGACCGGCACAGATACGCAGTATTTT
NA,TRBJ2-5,TRBV5-4,TRBD2,CASTAGGPAVRETQYF,TGTGCCAGCACAGCGGGAGGGCCGGCGGTACGAGAGACCCAGTACTTC
NA,TRBJ1-1,TRBV19,NA,CASSGRWNTEAFF,TGTGCCAGTAGTGGCAGGTGGAACACTGAAGCTTTCTTT
NA,TRBJ1-1,TRBV19,TRBD1,CASSTRQGVNTEAFF,TGTGCCAGTAGTACGCGACAGGGGGTGAACACTGAAGCTTTCTTT
NA,TRBJ1-5,TRBV28,NA,CASSSSQGRSNQPQHF,TGTGCCAGCAGTTCCTCCCAGGGGAGAAGCAATCAGCCCCAGCATTTT